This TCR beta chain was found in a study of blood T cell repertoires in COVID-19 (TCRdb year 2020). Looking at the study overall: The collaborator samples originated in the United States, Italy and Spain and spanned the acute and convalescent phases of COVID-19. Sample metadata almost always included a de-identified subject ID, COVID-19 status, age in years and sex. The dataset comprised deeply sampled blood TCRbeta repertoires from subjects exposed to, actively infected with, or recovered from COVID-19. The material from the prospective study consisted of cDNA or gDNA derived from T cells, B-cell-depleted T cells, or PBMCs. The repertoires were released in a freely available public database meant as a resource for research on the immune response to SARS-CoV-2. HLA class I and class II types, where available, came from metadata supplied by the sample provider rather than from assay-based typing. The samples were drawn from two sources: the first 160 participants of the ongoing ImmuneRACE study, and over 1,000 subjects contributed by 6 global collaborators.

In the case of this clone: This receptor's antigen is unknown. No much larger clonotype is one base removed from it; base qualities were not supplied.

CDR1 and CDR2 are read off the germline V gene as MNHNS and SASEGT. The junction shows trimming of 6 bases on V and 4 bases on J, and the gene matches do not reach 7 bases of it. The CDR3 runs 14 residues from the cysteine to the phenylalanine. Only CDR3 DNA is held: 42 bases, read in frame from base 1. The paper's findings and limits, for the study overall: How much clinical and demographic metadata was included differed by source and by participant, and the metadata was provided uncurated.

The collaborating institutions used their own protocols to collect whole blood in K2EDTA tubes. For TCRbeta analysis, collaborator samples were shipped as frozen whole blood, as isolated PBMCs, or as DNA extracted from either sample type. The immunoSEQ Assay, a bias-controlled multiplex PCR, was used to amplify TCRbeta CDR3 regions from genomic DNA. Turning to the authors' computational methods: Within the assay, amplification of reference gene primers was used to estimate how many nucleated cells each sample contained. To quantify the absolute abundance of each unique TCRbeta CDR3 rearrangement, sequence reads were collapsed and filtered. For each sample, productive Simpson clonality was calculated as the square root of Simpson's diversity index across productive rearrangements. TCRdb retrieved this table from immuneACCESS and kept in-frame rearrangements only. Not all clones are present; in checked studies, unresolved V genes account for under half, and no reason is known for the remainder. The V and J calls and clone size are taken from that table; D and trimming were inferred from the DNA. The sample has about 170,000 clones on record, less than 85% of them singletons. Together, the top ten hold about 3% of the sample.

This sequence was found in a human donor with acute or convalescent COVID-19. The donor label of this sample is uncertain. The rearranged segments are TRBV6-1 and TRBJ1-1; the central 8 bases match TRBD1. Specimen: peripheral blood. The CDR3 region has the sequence CASRGSTGGTEAFF. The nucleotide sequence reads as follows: TGTGCCAGCAGGGGGAGTACAGGGGGCACTGAAGCTTTCTTT.